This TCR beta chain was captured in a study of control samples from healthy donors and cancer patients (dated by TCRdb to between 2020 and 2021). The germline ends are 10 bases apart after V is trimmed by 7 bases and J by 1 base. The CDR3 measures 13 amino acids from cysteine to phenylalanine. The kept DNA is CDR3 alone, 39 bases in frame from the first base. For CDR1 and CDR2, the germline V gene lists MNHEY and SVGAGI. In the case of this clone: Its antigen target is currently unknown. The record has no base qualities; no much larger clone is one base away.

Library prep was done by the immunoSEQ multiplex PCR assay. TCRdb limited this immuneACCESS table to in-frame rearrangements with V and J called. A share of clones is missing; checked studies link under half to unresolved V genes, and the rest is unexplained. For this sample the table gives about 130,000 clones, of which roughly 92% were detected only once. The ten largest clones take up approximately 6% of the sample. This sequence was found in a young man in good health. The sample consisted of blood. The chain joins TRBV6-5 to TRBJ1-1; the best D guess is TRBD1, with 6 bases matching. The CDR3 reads CASTQGGNTEAFF. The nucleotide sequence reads TGTGCCAGCACACAAGGGGGGAACACTGAAGCTTTCTTT.